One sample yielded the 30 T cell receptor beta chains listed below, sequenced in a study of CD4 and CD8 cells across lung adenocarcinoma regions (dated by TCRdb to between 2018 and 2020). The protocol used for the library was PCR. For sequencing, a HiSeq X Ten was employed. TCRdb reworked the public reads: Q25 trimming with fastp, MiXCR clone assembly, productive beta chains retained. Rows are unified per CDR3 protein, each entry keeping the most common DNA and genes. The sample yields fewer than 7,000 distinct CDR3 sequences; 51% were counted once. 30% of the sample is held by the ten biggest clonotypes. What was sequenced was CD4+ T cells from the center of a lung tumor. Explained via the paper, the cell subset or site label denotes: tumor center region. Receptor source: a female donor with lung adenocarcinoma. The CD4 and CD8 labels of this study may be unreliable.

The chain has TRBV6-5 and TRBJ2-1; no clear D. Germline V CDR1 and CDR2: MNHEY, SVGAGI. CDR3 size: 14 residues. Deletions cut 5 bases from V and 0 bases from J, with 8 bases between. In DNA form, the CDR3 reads TGTGCCAGCAGTCACATGAGCTCCTACAATGAGCAGTTCTTC. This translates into CASSHMSSYNEQFF.

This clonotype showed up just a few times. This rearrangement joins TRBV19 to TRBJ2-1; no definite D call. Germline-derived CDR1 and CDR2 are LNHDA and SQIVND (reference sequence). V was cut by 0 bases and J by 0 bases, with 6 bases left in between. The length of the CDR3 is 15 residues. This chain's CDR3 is CASSIDSYSYNEQFF. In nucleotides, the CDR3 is TGTGCCAGTAGTATAGATTCCTACTCCTACAATGAGCAGTTCTTC.

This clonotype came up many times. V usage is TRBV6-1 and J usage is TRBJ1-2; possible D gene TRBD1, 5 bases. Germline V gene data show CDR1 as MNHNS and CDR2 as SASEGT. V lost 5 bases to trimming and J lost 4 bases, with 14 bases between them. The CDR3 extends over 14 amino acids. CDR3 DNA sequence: TGTGCCAGCAGTCGCGAGGCAGGGTTCTATGGCTACACCTTC. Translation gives CASSREAGFYGYTF.

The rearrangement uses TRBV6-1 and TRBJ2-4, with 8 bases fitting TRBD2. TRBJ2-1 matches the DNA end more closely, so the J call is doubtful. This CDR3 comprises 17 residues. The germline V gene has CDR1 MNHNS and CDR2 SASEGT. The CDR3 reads CASWGPSPAGGGNEQFF. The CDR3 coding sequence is TGTGCCAGCTGGGGCCCCAGCCCCGCGGGGGGCGGCAATGAGCAGTTCTTC.

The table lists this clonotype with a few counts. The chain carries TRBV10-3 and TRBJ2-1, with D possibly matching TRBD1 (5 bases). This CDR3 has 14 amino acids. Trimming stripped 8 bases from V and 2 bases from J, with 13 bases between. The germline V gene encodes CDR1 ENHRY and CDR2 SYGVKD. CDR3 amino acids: CAIGADGTYNEQFF. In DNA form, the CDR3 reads TGTGCCATCGGGGCGGACGGAACCTACAATGAGCAGTTCTTC.

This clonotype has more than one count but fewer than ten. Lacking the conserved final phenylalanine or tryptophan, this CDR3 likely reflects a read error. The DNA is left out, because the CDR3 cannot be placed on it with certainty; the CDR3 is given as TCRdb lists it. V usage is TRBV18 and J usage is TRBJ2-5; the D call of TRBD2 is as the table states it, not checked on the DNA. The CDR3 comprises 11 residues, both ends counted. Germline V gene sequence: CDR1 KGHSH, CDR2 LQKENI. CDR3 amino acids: CVFTRDGVSPC.

The CDR3 here is CASKYGTEIQYF. The DNA of the CDR3 is TGTGCCAGCAAATATGGGACGGAGATCCAGTACTTC. This sequence joins TRBV6-1 and TRBJ2-4; D tentatively fits TRBD1 or TRBD2 (5 bases each). CDR1 is MNHNS, CDR2 SASEGT, per germline. Trimming stripped 7 bases from V and 13 bases from J, with 17 bases between. The CDR3 contains 12 residues.

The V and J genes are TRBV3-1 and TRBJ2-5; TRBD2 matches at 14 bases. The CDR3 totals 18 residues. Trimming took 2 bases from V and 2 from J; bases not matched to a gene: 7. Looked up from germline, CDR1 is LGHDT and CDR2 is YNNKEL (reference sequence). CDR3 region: CASSQTGTSGSWQETQYF. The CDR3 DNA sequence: TGTGCCAGCAGCCAAACCGGGACTAGCGGGAGTTGGCAAGAGACCCAGTACTTC.

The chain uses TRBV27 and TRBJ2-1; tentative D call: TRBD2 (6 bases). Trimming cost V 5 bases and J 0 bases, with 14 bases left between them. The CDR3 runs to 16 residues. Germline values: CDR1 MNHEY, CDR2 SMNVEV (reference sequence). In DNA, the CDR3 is TGTGCCAGCAGTAGGGGACTTACGAACTCCTACAATGAGCAGTTCTTC. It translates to CASSRGLTNSYNEQFF.

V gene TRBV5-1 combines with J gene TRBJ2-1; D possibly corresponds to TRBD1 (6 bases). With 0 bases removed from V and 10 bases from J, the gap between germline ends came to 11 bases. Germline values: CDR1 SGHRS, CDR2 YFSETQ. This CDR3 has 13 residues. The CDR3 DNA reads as TGCGCCAGCAGCTTGGCGCCCGGGACAGAGCAGTTCTTC. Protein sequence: CASSLAPGTEQFF.

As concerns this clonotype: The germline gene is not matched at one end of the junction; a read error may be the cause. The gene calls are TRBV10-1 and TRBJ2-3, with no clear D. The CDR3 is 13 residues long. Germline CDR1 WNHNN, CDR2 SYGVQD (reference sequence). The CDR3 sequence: CATELQGQDTQYF. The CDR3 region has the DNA TGCGCCACCGAACTACAAGGCCAAGATACCCAGTATTTC.

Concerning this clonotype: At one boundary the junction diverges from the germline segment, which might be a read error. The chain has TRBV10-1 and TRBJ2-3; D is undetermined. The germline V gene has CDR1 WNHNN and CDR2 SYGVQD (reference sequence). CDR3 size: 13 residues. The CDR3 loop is CATGREGTDTQYF. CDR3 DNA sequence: TGCGCCACCGGACGCGAAGGTACAGATACGCAGTATTTC.

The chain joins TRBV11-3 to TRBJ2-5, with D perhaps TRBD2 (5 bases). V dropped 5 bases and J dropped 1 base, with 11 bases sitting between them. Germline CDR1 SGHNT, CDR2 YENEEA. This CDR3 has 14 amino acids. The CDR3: CASSPTGSQETQYF. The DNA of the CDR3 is TGTGCCAGCAGCCCAACGGGGAGCCAAGAGACCCAGTACTTC.

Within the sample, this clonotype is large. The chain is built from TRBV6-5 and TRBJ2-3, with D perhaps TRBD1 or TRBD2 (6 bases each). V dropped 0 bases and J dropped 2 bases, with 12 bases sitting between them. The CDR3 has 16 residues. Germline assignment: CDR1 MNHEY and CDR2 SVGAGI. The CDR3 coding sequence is TGTGCCAGCAGTTACTCGGGGGCGGGACTCACAGATACGCAGTATTTT. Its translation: CASSYSGAGLTDTQYF.

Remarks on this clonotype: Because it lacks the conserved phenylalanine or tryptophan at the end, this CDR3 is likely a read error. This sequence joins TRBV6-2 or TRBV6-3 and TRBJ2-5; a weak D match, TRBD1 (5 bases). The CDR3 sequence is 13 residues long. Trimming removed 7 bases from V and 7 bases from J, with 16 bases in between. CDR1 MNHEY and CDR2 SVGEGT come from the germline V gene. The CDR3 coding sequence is TGTGCCAGCACCCCGTCAGGGAAAGGGACCCAGTACTCC. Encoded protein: CASTPSGKGTQYS.

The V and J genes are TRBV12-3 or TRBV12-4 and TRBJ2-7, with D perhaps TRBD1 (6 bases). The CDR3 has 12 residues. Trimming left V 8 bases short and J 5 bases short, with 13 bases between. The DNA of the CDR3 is TGTGCCAGCGGCCATGGGGGCCACGAGCAGTACTTC. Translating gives CASGHGGHEQYF.

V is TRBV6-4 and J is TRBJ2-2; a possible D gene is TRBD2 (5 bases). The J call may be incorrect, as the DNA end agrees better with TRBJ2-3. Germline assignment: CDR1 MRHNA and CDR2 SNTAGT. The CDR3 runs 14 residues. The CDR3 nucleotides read TGTCCCGGCATCCAGGCTGAGGGCACCGGGAAGCAGTATTTT. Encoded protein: CPGIQAEGTGKQYF.

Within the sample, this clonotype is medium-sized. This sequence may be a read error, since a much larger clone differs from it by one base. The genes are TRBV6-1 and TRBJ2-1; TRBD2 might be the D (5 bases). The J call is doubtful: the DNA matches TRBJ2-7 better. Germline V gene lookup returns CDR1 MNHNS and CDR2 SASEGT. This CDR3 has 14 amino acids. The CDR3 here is CASGPSSNYNEQYF. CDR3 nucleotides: TGTGCCAGCGGCCCCTCTAGCAACTACAATGAGCAGTACTTC.

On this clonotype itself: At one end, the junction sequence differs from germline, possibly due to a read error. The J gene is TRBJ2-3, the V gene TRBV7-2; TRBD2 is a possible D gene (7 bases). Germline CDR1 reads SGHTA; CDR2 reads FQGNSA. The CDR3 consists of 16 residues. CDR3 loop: CASRPDGGREQETQYF. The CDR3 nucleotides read TGTGCCAGCAGACCGGACGGGGGGCGAGAGCAAGAGACGCAGTACTTT.

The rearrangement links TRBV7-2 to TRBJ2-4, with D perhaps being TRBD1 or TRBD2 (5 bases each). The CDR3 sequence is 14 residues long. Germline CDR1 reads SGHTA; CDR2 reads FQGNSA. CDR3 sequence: CGGSWGLAKNTQYF. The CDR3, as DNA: TGTGGCGGCTCGTGGGGGTTAGCCAAAAATACGCAGTACTTC.

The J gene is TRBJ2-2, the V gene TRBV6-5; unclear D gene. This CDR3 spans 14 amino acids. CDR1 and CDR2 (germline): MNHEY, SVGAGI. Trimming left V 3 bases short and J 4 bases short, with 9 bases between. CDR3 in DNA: TGTGCCAGCAGTTATAACGGGCCCACCGGGGAGCTGTTTTTT. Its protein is CASSYNGPTGELFF.

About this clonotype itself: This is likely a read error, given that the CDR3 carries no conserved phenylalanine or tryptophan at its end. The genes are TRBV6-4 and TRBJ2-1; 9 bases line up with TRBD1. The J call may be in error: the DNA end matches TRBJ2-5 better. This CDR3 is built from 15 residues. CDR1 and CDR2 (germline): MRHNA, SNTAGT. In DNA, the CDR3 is TGTGCCAGCAGCCCCGGGACAGGGAGAGGAGAGACCCAGTACTTA. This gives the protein CASSPGTGRGETQYL.

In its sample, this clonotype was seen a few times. CDR3 residues: CASSLDAGSGANVLTF. DNA for the CDR3: TGTGCCAGCAGCTTAGACGCGGGCTCTGGGGCCAACGTCCTGACTTTC. This chain uses TRBV7-6 with TRBJ2-6; possibly TRBD2 for D (5 bases). Trimming removed 1 base from V and 0 bases from J, with 7 bases in between. Per the germline V gene, CDR1 is SGHVS and CDR2 is FNYEAQ. The CDR3 contains 16 residues. Based on the CDR3 plus reference TRBV7-6 and TRBJ2-6, the full variable domain is GAGVSQSPRYKVTKRGQDVALRCDPISGHVSLYWYRQALGQGPEFLTYFNYEAQQDKSGLPNDRFSAERPEGSISTLTIQRTEQRDSAMYRCASSLDAGSGANVLTFGAGSRLTVL.

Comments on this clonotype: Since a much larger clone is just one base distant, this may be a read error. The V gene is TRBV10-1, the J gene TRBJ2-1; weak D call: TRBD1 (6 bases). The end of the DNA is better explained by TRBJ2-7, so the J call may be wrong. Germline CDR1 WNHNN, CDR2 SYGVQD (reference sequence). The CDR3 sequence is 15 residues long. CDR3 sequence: CASSERGSSYNEQYF. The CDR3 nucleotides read TGCGCCAGCAGTGAGAGGGGGAGCTCCTACAATGAGCAGTACTTC.

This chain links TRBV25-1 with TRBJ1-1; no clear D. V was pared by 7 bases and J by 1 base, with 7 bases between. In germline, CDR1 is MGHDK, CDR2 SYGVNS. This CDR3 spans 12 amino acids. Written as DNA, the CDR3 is TGTGCCAGCACGCCGGGGAACACTGAAGCTTTCTTT. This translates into CASTPGNTEAFF.

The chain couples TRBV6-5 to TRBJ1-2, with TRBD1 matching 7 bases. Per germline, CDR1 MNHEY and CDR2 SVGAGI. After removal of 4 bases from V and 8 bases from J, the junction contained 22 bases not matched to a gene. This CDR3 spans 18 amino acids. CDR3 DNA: TGTGCCAGCAGTTTCTGGTACAGTGTTCGGCAGGGGGTTGAGGGCTACACCTTC. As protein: CASSFWYSVRQGVEGYTF.

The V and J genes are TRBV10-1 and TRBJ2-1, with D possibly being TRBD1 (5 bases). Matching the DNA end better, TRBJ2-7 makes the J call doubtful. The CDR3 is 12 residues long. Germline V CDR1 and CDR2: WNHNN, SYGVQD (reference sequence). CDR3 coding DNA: TGCGCCAGCAGTGACAGGGAAACGGCGCAGTACTTC. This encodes CASSDRETAQYF.

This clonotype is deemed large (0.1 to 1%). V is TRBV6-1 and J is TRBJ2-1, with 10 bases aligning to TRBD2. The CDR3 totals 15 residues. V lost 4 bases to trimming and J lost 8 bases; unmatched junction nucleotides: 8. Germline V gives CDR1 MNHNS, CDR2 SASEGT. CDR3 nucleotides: TGTGCCAGCAGTGTTCTAGCGGGAGAGTCTGATGAGCAGTTCTTC. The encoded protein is CASSVLAGESDEQFF.

For the CDR3, the DNA is TGTGCCAGCAGTGAACAGGAGGGAATCGTCTATGGCTACACCTTC. Protein product: CASSEQEGIVYGYTF. The chain recombines TRBV6-1 with TRBJ1-2; D remains unclear. The CDR3 consists of 15 residues. Deletions cut 2 bases from V and 4 bases from J, with 14 bases between. Germline-derived CDR1 and CDR2 are MNHNS and SASEGT.

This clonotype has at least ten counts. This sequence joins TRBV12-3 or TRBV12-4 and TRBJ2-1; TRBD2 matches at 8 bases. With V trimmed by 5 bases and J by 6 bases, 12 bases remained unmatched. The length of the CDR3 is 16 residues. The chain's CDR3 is CASSNPGLGRFNEQFF. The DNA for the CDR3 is TGTGCCAGCAGTAACCCGGGACTAGGGCGATTCAATGAGCAGTTCTTC.